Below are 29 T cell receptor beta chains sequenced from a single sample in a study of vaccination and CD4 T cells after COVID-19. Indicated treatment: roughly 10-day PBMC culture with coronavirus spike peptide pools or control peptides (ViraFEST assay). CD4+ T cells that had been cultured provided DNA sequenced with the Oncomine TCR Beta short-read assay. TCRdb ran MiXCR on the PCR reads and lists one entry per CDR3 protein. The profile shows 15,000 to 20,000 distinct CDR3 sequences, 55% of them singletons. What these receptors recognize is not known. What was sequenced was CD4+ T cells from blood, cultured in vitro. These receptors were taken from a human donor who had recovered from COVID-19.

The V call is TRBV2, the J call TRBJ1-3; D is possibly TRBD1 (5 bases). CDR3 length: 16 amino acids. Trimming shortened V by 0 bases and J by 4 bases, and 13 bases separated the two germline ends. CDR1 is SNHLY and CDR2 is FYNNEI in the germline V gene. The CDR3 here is CASSEARRAGGNTIYF. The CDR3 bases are TGTGCCAGCAGTGAAGCCCGCAGGGCAGGGGGAAACACCATATATTTT.

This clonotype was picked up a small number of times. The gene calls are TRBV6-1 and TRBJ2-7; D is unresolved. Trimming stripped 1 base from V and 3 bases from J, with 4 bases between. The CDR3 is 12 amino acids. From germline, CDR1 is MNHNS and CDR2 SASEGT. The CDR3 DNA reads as TGTGCCAGCAGTGAAGTCCACTACGAGCAGTACTTC. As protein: CASSEVHYEQYF.

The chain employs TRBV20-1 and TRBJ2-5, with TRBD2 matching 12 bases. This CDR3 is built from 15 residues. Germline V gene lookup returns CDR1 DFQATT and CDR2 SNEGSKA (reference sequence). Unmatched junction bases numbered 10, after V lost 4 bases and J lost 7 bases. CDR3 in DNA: TGCAGTGCTAAGACTAGCGGGAGTGGCTTGGGGACCCAGTACTTC. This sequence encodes CSAKTSGSGLGTQYF.

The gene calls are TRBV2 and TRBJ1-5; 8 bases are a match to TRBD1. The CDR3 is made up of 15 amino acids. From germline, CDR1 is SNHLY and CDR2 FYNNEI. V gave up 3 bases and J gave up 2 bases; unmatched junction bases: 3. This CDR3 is CASSEDRVGNQPQHF. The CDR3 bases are TGTGCCAGCAGTGAGGACAGGGTGGGCAATCAGCCCCAGCATTTT.

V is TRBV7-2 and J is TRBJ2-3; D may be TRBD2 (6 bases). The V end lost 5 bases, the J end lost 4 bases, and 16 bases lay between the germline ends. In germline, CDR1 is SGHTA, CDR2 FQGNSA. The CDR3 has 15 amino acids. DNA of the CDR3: TGTGCCAGCAGCCTGGGACTCCCAGACGCAGATACGCAGTATTTT. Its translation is CASSLGLPDADTQYF.

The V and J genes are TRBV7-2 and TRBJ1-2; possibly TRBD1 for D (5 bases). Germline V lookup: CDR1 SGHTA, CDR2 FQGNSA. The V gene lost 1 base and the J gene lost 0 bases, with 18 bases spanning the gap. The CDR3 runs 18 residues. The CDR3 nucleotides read TGTGCCAGCAGCTTAGACCGGCTTGGTTTGGGGGCTAACTATGGCTACACCTTC. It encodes CASSLDRLGLGANYGYTF. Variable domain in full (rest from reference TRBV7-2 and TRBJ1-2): GAGVSQSPSNKVTEKGKDVELRCDPISGHTALYWYRQSLGQGLEFLIYFQGNSAPDKSGLPSDRFSAERTGGSVSTLTIQRTQQEDSAVYLCASSLDRLGLGANYGYTFGSGTRLTVV.

This CDR3 is CASSRRYTAGLEGEQYF. CDR3 nucleotide sequence: TGTGCCAGCAGCCGACGGTATACAGCGGGACTAGAGGGCGAGCAGTACTTC. V and J are TRBV6-2 or TRBV6-3 and TRBJ2-7, with TRBD2 identical over 8 bases. CDR1 and CDR2 (germline): MNHEY, SVGEGT. Trimming cost V 6 bases and J 6 bases; bases outside gene matches: 19. This CDR3 is built from 17 residues.

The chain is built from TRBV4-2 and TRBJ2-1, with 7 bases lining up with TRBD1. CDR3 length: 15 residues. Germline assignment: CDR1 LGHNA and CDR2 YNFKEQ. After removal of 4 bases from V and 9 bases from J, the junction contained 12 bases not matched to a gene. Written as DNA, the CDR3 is TGTGCCAGCAGCCCTAGGGGGCCCCGGCCTGGTGAGCAGTTCTTC. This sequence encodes CASSPRGPRPGEQFF.

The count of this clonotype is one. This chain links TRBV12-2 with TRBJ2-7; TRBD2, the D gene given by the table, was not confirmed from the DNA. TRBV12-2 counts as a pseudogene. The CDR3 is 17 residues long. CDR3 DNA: TGTGCAAGTCGCCTTACAACGGGGCTGACTAGAATCTACGAGCAGTACTTC. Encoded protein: CASRLTTGLTRIYEQYF.

In DNA form, the CDR3 reads TGTGCCAGCAGTGAAGCGCTGGGCAACTCTGGAAACACCATATATTTT. This codes for CASSEALGNSGNTIYF. V gene TRBV6-1 combines with J gene TRBJ1-3; D is unclear. From germline, CDR1 is MNHNS and CDR2 SASEGT. This CDR3 has 16 residues. V dropped 0 bases and J dropped 0 bases, with 9 bases sitting between them.

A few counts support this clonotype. The chain's CDR3 is CSAGWDRNSPLHF. Here the CDR3 DNA reads TGCAGTGCTGGTTGGGACCGGAATTCACCCCTCCACTTT. The chain uses TRBV20-1 and TRBJ1-6; D might be TRBD1 (5 bases). Germline V lookup: CDR1 DFQATT, CDR2 SNEGSKA (reference sequence). This CDR3 has 13 amino acids. Trimming shortened V by 5 bases and J by 7 bases, and 12 bases separated the two germline ends.

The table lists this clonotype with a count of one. CDR3 nucleotide sequence: TGTGCCAGCAGTGACGGGATGACTGGGGCCAACGTCCTGACTTTC. Amino acid sequence: CASSDGMTGANVLTF. The chain recombines TRBV2 with TRBJ2-6, with D perhaps matching TRBD2 (5 bases). CDR1 is SNHLY, CDR2 FYNNEI, per germline. CDR3 length equals 15 residues. V lost 3 bases and J lost 2, with 8 bases in between.

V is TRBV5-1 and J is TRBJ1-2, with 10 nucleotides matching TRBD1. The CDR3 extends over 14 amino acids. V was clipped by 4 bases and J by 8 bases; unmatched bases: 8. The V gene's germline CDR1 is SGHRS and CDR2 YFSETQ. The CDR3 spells CASSLSTGGYGYTF. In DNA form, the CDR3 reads TGCGCCAGCAGCCTATCGACAGGGGGCTACGGCTACACCTTC. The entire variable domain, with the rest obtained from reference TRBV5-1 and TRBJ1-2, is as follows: KAGVTQTPRYLIKTRGQQVTLSCSPISGHRSVSWYQQTPGQGLQFLFEYFSETQRNKGNFPGRFSGRQFSNSRSEMNVSTLELGDSALYLCASSLSTGGYGYTFGSGTRLTVV.

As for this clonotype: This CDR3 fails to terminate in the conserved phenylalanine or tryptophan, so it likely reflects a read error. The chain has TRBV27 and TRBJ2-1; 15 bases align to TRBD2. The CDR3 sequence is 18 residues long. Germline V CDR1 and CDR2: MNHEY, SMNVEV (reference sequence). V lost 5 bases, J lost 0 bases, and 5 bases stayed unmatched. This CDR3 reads CASSGWTSGRGSYNEQFL. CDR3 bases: TGTGCCAGCAGTGGTTGGACTAGCGGGAGGGGCTCCTACAATGAGCAGTTCCTC.

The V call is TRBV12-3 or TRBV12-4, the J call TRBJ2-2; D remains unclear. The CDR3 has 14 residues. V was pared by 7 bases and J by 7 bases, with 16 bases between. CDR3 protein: CASTPRVSGGELFF. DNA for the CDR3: TGTGCCAGCACCCCTAGGGTTTCGGGCGGGGAGCTGTTTTTT.

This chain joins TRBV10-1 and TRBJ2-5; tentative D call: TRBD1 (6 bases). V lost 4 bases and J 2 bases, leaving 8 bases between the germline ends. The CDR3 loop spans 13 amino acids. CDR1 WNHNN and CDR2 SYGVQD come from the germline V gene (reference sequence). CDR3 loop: CASSGQAQETQYF. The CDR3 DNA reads TGCGCCAGCAGTGGACAGGCACAAGAGACCCAGTACTTC.

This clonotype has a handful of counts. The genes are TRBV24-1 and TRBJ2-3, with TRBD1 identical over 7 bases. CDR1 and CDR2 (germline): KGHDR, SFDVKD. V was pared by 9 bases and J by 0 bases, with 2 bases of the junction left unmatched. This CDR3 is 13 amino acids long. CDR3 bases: TGTGCCACCGAGGGGGCTAGCACAGATACGCAGTATTTT. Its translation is CATEGASTDTQYF.

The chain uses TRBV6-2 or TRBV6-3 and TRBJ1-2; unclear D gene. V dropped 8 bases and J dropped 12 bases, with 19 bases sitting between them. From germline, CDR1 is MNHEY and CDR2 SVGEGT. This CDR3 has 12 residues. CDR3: CASRPEGRINTF. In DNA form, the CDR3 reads TGTGCCAGCCGCCCGGAGGGTAGAATCAACACCTTC.

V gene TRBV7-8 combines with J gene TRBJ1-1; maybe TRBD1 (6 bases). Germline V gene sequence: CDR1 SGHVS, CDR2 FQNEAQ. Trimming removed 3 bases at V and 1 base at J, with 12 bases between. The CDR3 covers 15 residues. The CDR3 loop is CASSLGATENTEAFF. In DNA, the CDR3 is TGTGCCAGCAGCTTGGGGGCAACAGAGAACACTGAAGCTTTCTTT.

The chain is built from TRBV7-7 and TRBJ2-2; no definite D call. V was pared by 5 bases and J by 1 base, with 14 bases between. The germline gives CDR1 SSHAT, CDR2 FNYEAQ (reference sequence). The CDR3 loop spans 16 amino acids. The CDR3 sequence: CASSRDGTMNTGELFF. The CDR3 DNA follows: TGTGCCAGCAGCCGCGACGGTACGATGAACACCGGGGAGCTGTTTTTT.

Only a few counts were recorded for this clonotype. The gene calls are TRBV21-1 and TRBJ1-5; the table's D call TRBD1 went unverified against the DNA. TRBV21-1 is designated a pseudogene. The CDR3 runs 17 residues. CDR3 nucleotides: TGTGCCAGCAGCAAAGGGGGGTCACCGTGCTTTTATCAGCCCCAGCATTTT. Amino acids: CASSKGGSPCFYQPQHF.

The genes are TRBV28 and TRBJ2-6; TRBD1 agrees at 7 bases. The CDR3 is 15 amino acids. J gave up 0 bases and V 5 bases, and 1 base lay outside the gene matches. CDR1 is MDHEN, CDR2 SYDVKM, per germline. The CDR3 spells CASSRDSSGANVLTF. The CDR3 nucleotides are TGTGCCAGCAGTAGGGACAGCTCTGGGGCCAACGTCCTGACTTTC.

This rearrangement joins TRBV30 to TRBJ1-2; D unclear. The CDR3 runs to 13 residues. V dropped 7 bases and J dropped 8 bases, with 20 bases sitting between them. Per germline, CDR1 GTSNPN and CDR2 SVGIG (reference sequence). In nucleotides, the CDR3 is TGTGCCTCCGAAGTAACTTCCGGGGAAGGCTACACCTTC. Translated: CASEVTSGEGYTF. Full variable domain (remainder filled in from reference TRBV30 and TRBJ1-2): SQTIHQWPATLVQPVGSPLSLECTVEGTSNPNLYWYRQAAGRGLQLLFYSVGIGQISSEVPQNLSASRPQDRQFILSSKKLLLSDSGFYLCASEVTSGEGYTFGSGTRLTVV.

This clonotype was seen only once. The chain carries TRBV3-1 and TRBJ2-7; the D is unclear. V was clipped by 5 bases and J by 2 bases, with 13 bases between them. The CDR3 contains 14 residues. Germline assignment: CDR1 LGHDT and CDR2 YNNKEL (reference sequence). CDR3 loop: CASSGTAQAYEQYF. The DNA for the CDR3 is TGTGCCAGCAGCGGAACAGCACAAGCCTACGAGCAGTACTTC.

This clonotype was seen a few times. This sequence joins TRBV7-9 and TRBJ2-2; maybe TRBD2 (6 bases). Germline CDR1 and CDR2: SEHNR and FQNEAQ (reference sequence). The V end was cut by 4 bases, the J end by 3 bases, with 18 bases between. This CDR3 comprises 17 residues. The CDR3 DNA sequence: TGTGCCAGCAGCTCGAGTAATAGGAGGGCCTACACCGGGGAGCTGTTTTTT. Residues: CASSSSNRRAYTGELFF.

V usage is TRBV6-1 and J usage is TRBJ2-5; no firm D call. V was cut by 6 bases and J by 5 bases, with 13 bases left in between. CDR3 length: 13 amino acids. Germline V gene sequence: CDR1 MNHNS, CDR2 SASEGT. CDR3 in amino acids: CASSLDPWETQYF. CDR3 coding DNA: TGTGCCAGCAGCTTGGATCCGTGGGAGACCCAGTACTTC.

The CDR3 sequence is CASSPPRAGSYEQYF. The CDR3 coding sequence is TGTGCCAGCAGTCCCCCCCGGGCAGGCTCCTACGAGCAGTACTTC. The V call is TRBV6-1, the J call TRBJ2-7; D is unclear. Germline assignment: CDR1 MNHNS and CDR2 SASEGT. V was shortened by 5 bases and J by 0 bases, with 14 bases between the two germline ends. This CDR3 comprises 15 residues.

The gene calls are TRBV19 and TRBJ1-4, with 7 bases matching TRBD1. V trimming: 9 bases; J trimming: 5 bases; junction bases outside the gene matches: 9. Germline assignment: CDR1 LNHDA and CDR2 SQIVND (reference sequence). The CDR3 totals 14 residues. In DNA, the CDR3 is TGTGCCAGCGCTGGGACAGCCGCAAATGAAAAACTGTTTTTT. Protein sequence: CASAGTAANEKLFF. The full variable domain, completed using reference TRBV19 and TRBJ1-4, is DGGITQSPKYLFRKEGQNVTLSCEQNLNHDAMYWYRQDPGQGLRLIYYSQIVNDFQKGDIAEGYSVSREKKESFPLTVTSAQKNPTAFYLCASAGTAANEKLFFGSGTQLSVL.

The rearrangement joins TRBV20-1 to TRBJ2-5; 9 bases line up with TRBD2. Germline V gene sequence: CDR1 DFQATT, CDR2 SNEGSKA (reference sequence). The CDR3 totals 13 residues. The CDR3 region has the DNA TGCAGCCTAGGGCTAGCGGGAAAAGAGACCCAGTACTTC. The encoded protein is CSLGLAGKETQYF.